The 4 T cell receptor beta chains reported below all come from one sample, sequenced in a study of T-cell reconstitution after alpha-beta-depleted transplantation in children. As it was prepared, the TCRbeta library received unique molecular identifiers. TCRdb analysed the PCR reads with MiXCR anew, one entry per CDR3 protein. The sample carries a few hundred thousand distinct CDR3 sequences, 11% recorded once. Sequenced here: peripheral blood, sampled 180 days after TCRalphabeta/CD19-depleted stem cell transplant. These receptors came from a male patient aged 2 to 10 who had a stem cell transplant for chronic granulomatous disease, so the T cells may come from the graft donor.

This clonotype was seen many times. The CDR3 DNA sequence: TGCGCCAGCAGCTTGGGAGGCAGGCCTAATGAAAAACTGTTTTTT. Protein sequence: CASSLGGRPNEKLFF. The V call is TRBV5-1, the J call TRBJ1-4; D is unresolved. Trimming took 0 bases from V and 3 from J, leaving 9 bases between them. Germline assignment: CDR1 SGHRS and CDR2 YFSETQ. CDR3 length equals 15 residues. The full variable domain, completed using reference TRBV5-1 and TRBJ1-4, is KAGVTQTPRYLIKTRGQQVTLSCSPISGHRSVSWYQQTPGQGLQFLFEYFSETQRNKGNFPGRFSGRQFSNSRSEMNVSTLELGDSALYLCASSLGGRPNEKLFFGSGTQLSVL.

In its sample, this clonotype was seen many times. The chain couples TRBV6-2 or TRBV6-3 to TRBJ2-7; no reliable D call. The CDR3 is made up of 13 amino acids. Germline V CDR1 and CDR2: MNHEY, SVGEGT. The ends were cut back, 2 bases at V and 0 bases at J, with 5 bases in the middle. In DNA, the CDR3 is TGTGCCAGCAGTTACACAGCCTCCTACGAGCAGTACTTC. It translates to CASSYTASYEQYF.

Ten or more counts support this clonotype. The chain links TRBV12-3 or TRBV12-4 to TRBJ1-5; TRBD1 aligns across 9 bases. This CDR3 spans 16 amino acids. V lost 6 bases to trimming and J lost 0 bases; unmatched junction nucleotides: 6. CDR3: CASSLQGALSNQPQHF. For the CDR3, the DNA is TGTGCCAGCAGCCTACAGGGGGCCCTTAGCAATCAGCCCCAGCATTTT.

This clonotype occurred many times. The V gene is TRBV5-5, the J gene TRBJ2-3, with TRBD2 matching 7 bases. Looked up from germline, CDR1 is SGHKS and CDR2 is YYEKEE (reference sequence). The CDR3 spans 16 residues. V was pared by 0 bases and J by 2 bases, with 6 bases of the junction left unmatched. Written as DNA, the CDR3 is TGTGCCAGCAGCTTGGAGGCTAGCGGCTACACAGATACGCAGTATTTT. Protein: CASSLEASGYTDTQYF.